Listed below are T cell receptor beta chains from one sample, sequenced in a study of CD8 T cells in Susac syndrome. TCRdb processed the immunoSEQ multiplex PCR reads anew with MiXCR; each CDR3 protein has one entry. The data show 130,000 to 150,000 distinct CDR3 sequences, with roughly 95% seen just once and 0.065% to 0.1% held by the top ten. The specimen sequenced was CD4+ T cells from PBMCs. These receptors originate from a human donor in good health. Each CDR3 is given with its conserved first and last residue. The D gene is left open where the match is weak.

TRBV2	TRBD2	TRBJ2-3	CASSERTSGLDTQYF	TGTGCCAGCAGTGAAAGGACTAGCGGACTCGATACGCAGTATTTT
TRBV20-1	TRBD2	TRBJ2-1	CSARVAGTYNEQFF	TGCAGTGCTAGAGTAGCGGGGACATACAATGAGCAGTTCTTC
TRBV14	NA	TRBJ1-2	CASSQTGTLNYGYTF	TGTGCCAGCAGCCAAACCGGGACCCTTAACTATGGCTACACCTTC
TRBV20-1	NA	TRBJ2-1	CSASRGWESPYNEQFF	TGCAGTGCTAGTAGAGGTTGGGAGTCCCCCTACAATGAGCAGTTCTTC
TRBV12-3/TRBV12-4	NA	TRBJ1-2	CASSLQGNYGYTF	TGTGCCAGCAGTTTGCAGGGAAACTATGGCTACACCTTC
TRBV5-4	TRBD1	TRBJ1-2	CASSLGDRERGYTF	TGTGCCAGCAGCTTGGGGGACAGGGAGAGGGGCTACACCTTC
TRBV28	TRBD1	TRBJ2-5	CASRRQGSGETQYF	TGTGCCAGCAGACGACAGGGCTCGGGGGAGACCCAGTACTTC
TRBV19	NA	TRBJ2-2	CASSIHTGELFF	TGTGCCAGTAGTATCCACACCGGGGAGCTGTTTTTT
TRBV13	NA	TRBJ2-3	CASSLLGLGERTDTQYF	TGTGCCAGCAGCTTATTAGGATTGGGGGAGCGCACAGATACGCAGTATTTT
TRBV20-1	TRBD1	TRBJ2-1	CSARDPGQGSYNEQFF	TGCAGTGCTAGAGATCCGGGACAGGGTTCCTACAATGAGCAGTTCTTC
TRBV28	TRBD1	TRBJ1-5	CASTDYIPTGRDF	TGTGCCAGCACCGACTATATCCCGACAGGGAGGGATTTT
TRBV29-1	NA	TRBJ2-7	CSVLRSYEQYF	TGCAGCGTCTTGAGGAGCTACGAGCAGTACTTC
TRBV5-1	TRBD1	TRBJ2-3	CASSSQGANTDTQYF	TGCGCCAGCAGTTCCCAGGGGGCCAACACAGATACGCAGTATTTT
TRBV28	TRBD1	TRBJ2-5	CASSSSRGGAETQYF	TGTGCCAGCAGTTCCTCGCGAGGGGGCGCGGAGACCCAGTACTTC
TRBV10-3	NA	TRBJ2-1	CAIRGDNEQFF	TGTGCCATCCGAGGGGACAATGAGCAGTTCTTC
TRBV6-5	TRBD1	TRBJ1-2	CASRPPGQNYGYTF	TGTGCCAGCAGGCCACCGGGACAGAACTATGGCTACACCTTC
TRBV4-2	NA	TRBJ1-1	CASSQEGTPTEAFF	TGTGCCAGCAGCCAAGAGGGGACCCCCACTGAAGCTTTCTTT
TRBV6-6	TRBD1	TRBJ2-5	CASSSDRGRGETQYF	TGTGCCAGCAGCTCGGACAGGGGGCGCGGAGAGACCCAGTACTTC
TRBV20-1	TRBD2	TRBJ2-7	CSARDGGLAGYEQYF	TGCAGTGCTAGAGATGGGGGGCTAGCGGGCTACGAGCAGTACTTC
TRBV5-1	NA	TRBJ1-2	CASSLEGRTIYGYTF	TGCGCCAGCAGCTTGGAAGGCCGTACTATTTATGGCTACACCTTC
TRBV7-9	TRBD1	TRBJ2-5	CASTSGTVNPTQYF	TGTGCCAGCACCTCTGGGACAGTCAATCCGACCCAGTACTTC
TRBV20-1	TRBD2	TRBJ2-1	CRPTGYSSQREDNEQFF	TGCAGACCCACCGGCTACTCCTCACAGCGGGAGGACAATGAGCAGTTCTTC
TRBV20-1	NA	TRBJ2-3	CSARPGGAAGVGDTQYF	TGCAGTGCTAGACCCGGCGGAGCCGCGGGTGTCGGAGATACGCAGTATTTT
TRBV2	NA	TRBJ1-2	CASSEDRNYYGYTF	TGTGCCAGCAGTGAAGACAGGAACTACTATGGCTACACCTTC
TRBV29-1	TRBD1	TRBJ1-1	CSVTGDNTEAFF	TGCAGCGTTACAGGGGATAACACTGAAGCTTTCTTT
TRBV20-1	TRBD1	TRBJ1-1	CSASDGTAETEAFF	TGCAGTGCTAGCGACGGGACAGCGGAGACTGAAGCTTTCTTT